The T cell receptor beta chain under discussion was sequenced for a study of monozygotic twins with inflammatory bowel disease. Researchers generated cDNA in eight separate reactions per sample. TCRdb reprocessed the 5' RACE reads and stores each CDR3 protein as one record, lacking DNA. The table lists 400,000 or so distinct CDR3 sequences. With regard to this clonotype: Its antigen is undetermined.

CDR1 MNHEY and CDR2 SMNVEV come from the germline V gene (reference sequence). This CDR3 comprises 17 residues. The study's findings and limits: A single strong IBD-associated signal or clonotype was not supported by the findings. Clonotype sharing was lower in IBD patients than healthy twins, most markedly with disease activity.

With no T cell sorting beforehand, total RNA was isolated from whole blood. The sequence was obtained from a human donor with ulcerative colitis or Crohn's disease, or a healthy co-twin of an affected twin (not recorded which). Material for sequencing was blood. This chain joins TRBV27 and TRBJ1-5; TCRdb names TRBD1, which stays unverified in the absence of DNA. The CDR3 is CASSSGGGRINNQPQHF.